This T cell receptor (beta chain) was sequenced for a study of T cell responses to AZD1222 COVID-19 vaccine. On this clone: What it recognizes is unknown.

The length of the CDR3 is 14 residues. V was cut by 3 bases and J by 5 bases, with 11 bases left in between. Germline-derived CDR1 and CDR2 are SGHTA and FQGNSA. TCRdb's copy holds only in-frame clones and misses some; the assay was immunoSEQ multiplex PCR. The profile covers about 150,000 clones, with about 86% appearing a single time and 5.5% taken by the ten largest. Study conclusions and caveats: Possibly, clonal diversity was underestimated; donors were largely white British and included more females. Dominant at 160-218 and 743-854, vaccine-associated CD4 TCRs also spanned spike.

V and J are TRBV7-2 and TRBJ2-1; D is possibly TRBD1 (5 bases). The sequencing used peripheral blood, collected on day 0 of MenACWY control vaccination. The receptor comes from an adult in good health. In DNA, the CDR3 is TGTGCCAGCAGCTTGAAGACAGTTCACAATGAGCAGTTCTTC. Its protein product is CASSLKTVHNEQFF.